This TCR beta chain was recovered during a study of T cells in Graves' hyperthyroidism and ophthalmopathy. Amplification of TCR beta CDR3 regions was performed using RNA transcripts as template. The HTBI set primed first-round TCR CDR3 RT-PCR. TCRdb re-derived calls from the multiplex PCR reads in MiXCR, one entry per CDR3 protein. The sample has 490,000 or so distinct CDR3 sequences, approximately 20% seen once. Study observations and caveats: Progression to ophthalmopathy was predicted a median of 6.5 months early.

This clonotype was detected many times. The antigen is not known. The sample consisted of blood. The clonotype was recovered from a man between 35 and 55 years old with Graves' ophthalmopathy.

The CDR3 DNA reads TGTGCCAGCTCACCGAGGGCTGACTCCTACGAGCAGTACTTC. Translation gives CASSPRADSYEQYF. This sequence joins TRBV18 and TRBJ2-7, with D maybe TRBD2 (5 bases). Germline V gene sequence: CDR1 KGHSH, CDR2 LQKENI. The length of the CDR3 is 14 residues. V dropped 3 bases and J dropped 0 bases, with 9 bases sitting between them.